The clone carrying this T cell receptor beta chain was recorded a few times. Its antigen is not identified. The germline V and J ends were trimmed by 2 bases and 0 bases, with 5 bases remaining between them. CDR1 is MNHEY and CDR2 is SVGEGT in the germline V gene. CDR3 length: 14 amino acids. This sample stems from a study of identical twins. Study results and limitations: Out-of-frame TCR alpha sharing observed in monozygotic twins exceeded model estimates. Researchers caution that invariant MAIT and iNKT cells could partly confound zero-insertion analyses.

In TCRdb, the 5' RACE reads were re-called with MiXCR into one record per CDR3 protein. The sample contains about 240,000 distinct CDR3 sequences, about 10% of which appear only once. The clonotype comes from a man aged 45-60 years in good health. The sequencing input was memory T cells sorted from blood. The chain carries TRBV6-2 or TRBV6-3 and TRBJ2-1; unclear D gene. The CDR3 sequence: CASSYPGSYNEQFF. The CDR3 DNA sequence: TGTGCCAGCAGTTACCCAGGCTCCTACAATGAGCAGTTCTTC.